This T cell receptor beta chain derives from a study of cytomegalovirus exposure and HLA in healthy donors. Study-wide results and limits: Researchers reported in a later analysis that a missense DCLRE1C variant was tied to TCR beta V- and J-gene trimming.

Per the germline V gene, CDR1 is LNHDA and CDR2 is SQIVND (reference sequence). CDR3 length equals 13 residues. The V segment lost 5 bases and the J segment 10 bases; nucleotides outside the gene matches: 2. Amplification used 60 Vbeta primers and 13 Jbeta primers. Sequencing used immunoSEQ multiplex PCR; TCRdb keeps in-frame clones, though not all of them. The sample gives 110,000 or so clones, 60% to 85% of which show up once; around 4.9% is in the top ten. On this clone: What it recognizes is unknown. At the DNA level, this CDR3 is encoded by other sequences in the same sample as well.

Sequenced: PBMCs. This sequence joins TRBV19 and TRBJ2-1, with 13 bases identical to TRBD2. The origin of this receptor is a man aged 50-59 years in good health and CMV-seropositive. The CDR3 nucleotides are TGTGCCAGTAGTTCGGGACTAGCGGGGGAGCAGTTCTTC. Translated, it gives CASSSGLAGEQFF.